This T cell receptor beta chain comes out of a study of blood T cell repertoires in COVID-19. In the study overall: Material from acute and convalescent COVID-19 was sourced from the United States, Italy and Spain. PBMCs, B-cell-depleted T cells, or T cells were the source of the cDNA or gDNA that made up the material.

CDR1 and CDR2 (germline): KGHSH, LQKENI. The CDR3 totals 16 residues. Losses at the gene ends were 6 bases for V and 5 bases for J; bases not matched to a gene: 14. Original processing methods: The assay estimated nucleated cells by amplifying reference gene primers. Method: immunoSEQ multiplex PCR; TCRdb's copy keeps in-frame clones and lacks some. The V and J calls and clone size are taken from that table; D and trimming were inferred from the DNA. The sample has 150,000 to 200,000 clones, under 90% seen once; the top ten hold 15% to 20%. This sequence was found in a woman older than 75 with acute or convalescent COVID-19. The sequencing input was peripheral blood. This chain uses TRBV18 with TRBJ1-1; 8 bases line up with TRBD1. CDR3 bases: TGTGCCAGCTCCTATCAGGACAGGGTTTCATTAACTGAAGCTTTCTTT. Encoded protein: CASSYQDRVSLTEAFF.